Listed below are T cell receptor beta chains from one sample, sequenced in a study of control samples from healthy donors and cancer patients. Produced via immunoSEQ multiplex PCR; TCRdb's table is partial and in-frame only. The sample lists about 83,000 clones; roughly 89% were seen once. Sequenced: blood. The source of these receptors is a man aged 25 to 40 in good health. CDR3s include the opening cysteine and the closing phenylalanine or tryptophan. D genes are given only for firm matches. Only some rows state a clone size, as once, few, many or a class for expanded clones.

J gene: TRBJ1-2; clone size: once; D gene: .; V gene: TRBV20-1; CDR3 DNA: TGCAGTGCTAGTGACCCCAACTATGGCTACACCTTC; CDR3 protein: CSASDPNYGYTF
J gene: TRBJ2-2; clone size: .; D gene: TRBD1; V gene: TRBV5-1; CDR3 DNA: TGCGCCAGCAGCGAAGGGACAGGGAACAGGGAGCTGTTTTTT; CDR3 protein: CASSEGTGNRELFF
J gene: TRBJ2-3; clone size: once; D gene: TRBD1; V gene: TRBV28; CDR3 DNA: TGTGCCAGCAGTGAGACAGGGGACACAGATACGCAGTATTTT; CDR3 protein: CASSETGDTDTQYF
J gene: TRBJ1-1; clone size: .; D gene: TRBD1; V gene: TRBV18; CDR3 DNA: TGTGCCAGCTCACCCTTGACAGGGTCAAACACTGAAGCTTTCTTT; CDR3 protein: CASSPLTGSNTEAFF
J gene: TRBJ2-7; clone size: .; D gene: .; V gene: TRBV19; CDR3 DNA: TGTGCCAGTAGTATGCTTGGGCAGAACTCCTACGAGCAGTACTTC; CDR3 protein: CASSMLGQNSYEQYF
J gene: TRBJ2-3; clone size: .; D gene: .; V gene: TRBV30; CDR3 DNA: TGTGCCTGGGTCCGGGCGGGAATTACAGATACGCAGTATTTT; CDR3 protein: CAWVRAGITDTQYF
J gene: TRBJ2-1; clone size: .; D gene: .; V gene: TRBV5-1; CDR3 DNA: TGCGCCAGCAGCTTGTCCCATGAGCAGTTCTTC; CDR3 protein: CASSLSHEQFF
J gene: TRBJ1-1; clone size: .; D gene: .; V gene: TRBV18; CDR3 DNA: TGTGCCAGCTCTACCGGGGTGGGGACTGAAGCTTTCTTT; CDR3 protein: CASSTGVGTEAFF
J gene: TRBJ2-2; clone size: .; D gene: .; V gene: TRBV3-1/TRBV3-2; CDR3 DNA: TGTGCCAGCAGCCGTAGGGGGACCGGGGAGCTGTTTTTT; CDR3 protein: CASSRRGTGELFF
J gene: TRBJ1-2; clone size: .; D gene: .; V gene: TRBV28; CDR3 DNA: TGTGCCAGCTACCTACAGGGCAACTATGGCTACACCTTC; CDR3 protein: CASYLQGNYGYTF
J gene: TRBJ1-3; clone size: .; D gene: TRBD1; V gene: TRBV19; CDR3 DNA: TGTGCCAGTAGTCTTCCCGGACAGGGAGGAGGAAACACCATATATTTT; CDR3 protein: CASSLPGQGGGNTIYF
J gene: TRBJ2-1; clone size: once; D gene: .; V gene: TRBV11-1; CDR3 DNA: TGTGCCAGCAGCTTGGAGAGGGGGTCAGATGAGCAGTTCTTC; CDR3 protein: CASSLERGSDEQFF
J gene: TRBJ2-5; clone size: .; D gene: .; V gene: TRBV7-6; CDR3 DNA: TGTGCCAGCAGAGGGGGGACTACGAGAGAGACCCAGTACTTC; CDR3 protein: CASRGGTTRETQYF
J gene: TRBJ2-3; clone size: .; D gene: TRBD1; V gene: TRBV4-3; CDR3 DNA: TGCGCCAGCAGCCACACGACAGGGTCCCCCACAGATACGCAGTATTTT; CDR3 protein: CASSHTTGSPTDTQYF
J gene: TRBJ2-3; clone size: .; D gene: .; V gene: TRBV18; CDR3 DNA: TGTGCCAGCTCACCAGACAGTCTCTTAACCCCTGGAATGCAGTATTTT; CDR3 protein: CASSPDSLLTPGMQYF
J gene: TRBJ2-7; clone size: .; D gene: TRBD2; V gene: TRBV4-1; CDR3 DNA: TGCGCCAGCAGCCAAGATCAAGGAGTAGCGGGATCCTACGAGCAGTACTTC; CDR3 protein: CASSQDQGVAGSYEQYF
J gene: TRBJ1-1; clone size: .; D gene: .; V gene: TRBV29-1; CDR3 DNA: TGCAGCGTTGTGAAGTGGGACCCGAACACTGAAGCTTTCTTT; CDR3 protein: CSVVKWDPNTEAFF
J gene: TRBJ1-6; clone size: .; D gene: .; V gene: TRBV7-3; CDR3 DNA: TGTGCCAGCAGCTTAAGTGGCAGTGCAAAAGGTTCACCCCTCCACTTT; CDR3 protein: CASSLSGSAKGSPLHF
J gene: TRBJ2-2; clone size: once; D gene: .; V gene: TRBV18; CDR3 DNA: TGTGCCAGCTCTAAGGGCGCGAACACCGGGGAGCTGTTTTTT; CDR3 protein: CASSKGANTGELFF
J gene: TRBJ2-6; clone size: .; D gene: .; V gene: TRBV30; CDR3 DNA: TGTGCCTCTAGTAGGGGTCCCGGGGCCAACGTCCTGACTTTC; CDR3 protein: CASSRGPGANVLTF
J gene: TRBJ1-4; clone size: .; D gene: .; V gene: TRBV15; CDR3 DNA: TGTGCCACCACTCAGGGAAGGGATGAAAAACTGTTTTTT; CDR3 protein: CATTQGRDEKLFF
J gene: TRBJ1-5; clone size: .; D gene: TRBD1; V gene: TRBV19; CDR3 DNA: TGTGCCAGTACCACCGGGACAGGGGGTTCCTATAGCAATCAGCCCCAGCATTTT; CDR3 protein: CASTTGTGGSYSNQPQHF
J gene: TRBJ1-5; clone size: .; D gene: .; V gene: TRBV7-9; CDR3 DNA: TGTGCCAGCAGCCTCGACGGAAGCAATCAGCCCCAGCATTTT; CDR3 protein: CASSLDGSNQPQHF
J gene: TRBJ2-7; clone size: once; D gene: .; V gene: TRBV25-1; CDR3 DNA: TGTGCCAGCACCAAACAGGGATACGAGCAGTACTTC; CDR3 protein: CASTKQGYEQYF
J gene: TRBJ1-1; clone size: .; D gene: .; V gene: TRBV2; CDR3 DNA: TGTGCCAGCAGTGCGAGGATGAACACTGAAGCTTTCTTT; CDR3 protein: CASSARMNTEAFF
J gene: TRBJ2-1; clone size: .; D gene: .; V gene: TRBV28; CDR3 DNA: TGTGCCAGCACCCGATACTCTAACAATGAGCAGTTCTTC; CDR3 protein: CASTRYSNNEQFF